These 31 T cell receptor beta chains were all obtained from the same sample, sequenced in a study of blood T cell repertoires in COVID-19. Some clones are missing from TCRdb's copy, which holds only in-frame ones; the method was immunoSEQ multiplex PCR. The table records approximately 470,000 clones, 80% to 90% of them present only once. Sequenced input: peripheral blood. These receptor sequences come from a human donor in a cohort sampled during active COVID-19.

The chain carries TRBV9 and TRBJ1-1, with D perhaps TRBD1 (6 bases). This CDR3 is built from 16 residues. V was cut by 2 bases and J by 4 bases, with 18 bases left in between. Germline assignment: CDR1 SGDLS and CDR2 YYNGEE. The DNA of the CDR3 is TGTGCCAGCAGCGTTACCCCGGACAGTATTTCCACTGAAGCTTTCTTT. Protein product: CASSVTPDSISTEAFF.

V is TRBV11-1 and J is TRBJ2-7; tentative D call: TRBD2 (6 bases). The CDR3 length is 13 residues. The V gene's germline CDR1 is SGHAT and CDR2 FQDESV (reference sequence). V shed 3 bases and J shed 7 bases, with 13 bases lying between them. The chain's CDR3 is CASSFGRAGEQYF. The CDR3 DNA reads TGTGCCAGCAGCTTCGGCAGGGCGGGGGAGCAGTACTTC.

This sequence joins TRBV5-1 and TRBJ2-3, with 14 bases identical to TRBD2. Germline V gene sequence: CDR1 SGHRS, CDR2 YFSETQ. The CDR3 is 15 residues long. J was trimmed by 5 bases and V by 4 bases; bases with no gene match: 3. DNA for the CDR3: TGCGCCAGCAGCGTGGGACTAGCGGGAGTAGATACGCAGTATTTT. Its translation is CASSVGLAGVDTQYF.

CDR3 in DNA: TGTGCCAGTACGGGGCGGGACTCCTCCTACAATGAGCAGTTCTTC. The encoded protein is CASTGRDSSYNEQFF. This rearrangement joins TRBV19 to TRBJ2-1; TRBD2 is a possible D gene (6 bases). V shed 7 bases and J shed 0 bases, with 13 bases lying between them. This CDR3 has 15 residues. CDR1 is LNHDA and CDR2 is SQIVND in the germline V gene (reference sequence).

The rearrangement joins TRBV18 to TRBJ1-2; 8 bases are a match to TRBD1. Germline V CDR1 and CDR2: KGHSH, LQKENI. V lost 3 bases, J lost 6 bases, and 15 bases stayed unmatched. This CDR3 spans 17 amino acids. The CDR3 DNA follows: TGTGCCAGCTCACCTCCCCCGACAGGGGCAGGGTTTGATGGCTACACCTTC. Protein product: CASSPPPTGAGFDGYTF.

The chain joins TRBV6-2 or TRBV6-3 to TRBJ1-5; 7 nucleotides match TRBD1. The germline V gene encodes CDR1 MNHEY and CDR2 SVGEGT. This CDR3 contains 17 residues. V lost 4 bases, J lost 0 bases, and 9 bases stayed unmatched. Here the CDR3 DNA reads TGTGCCAGCAGTTTAGTCGCAGGGGGACTTAGCAATCAGCCCCAGCATTTT. As protein: CASSLVAGGLSNQPQHF.

With regard to this clone: The sample has other DNA sequences that encode this CDR3 too. The chain couples TRBV28 to TRBJ1-2; D call uncertain. This CDR3 comprises 12 residues. Germline CDR1 reads MDHEN; CDR2 reads SYDVKM. V dropped 8 bases and J dropped 2 bases, with 9 bases sitting between them. CDR3 bases: TGTGCCAGCCGCGGTGCGAACTATGGCTACACCTTC. Its protein is CASRGANYGYTF.

The table lists this clone with a count of one. The chain carries TRBV7-8 and TRBJ1-1; D possibly corresponds to TRBD1 (6 bases). The CDR3 consists of 13 residues. V was trimmed by 5 bases and J by 9 bases, leaving 16 bases between them. CDR1 SGHVS and CDR2 FQNEAQ come from the germline V gene. CDR3 amino acids: CASSPMAGEKAFF. The CDR3 DNA is TGTGCCAGCAGCCCTATGGCAGGGGAGAAAGCTTTCTTT.

The rearrangement links TRBV25-1 to TRBJ1-1; D gene uncertain. With 3 bases removed from V and 5 bases from J, the gap between germline ends came to 13 bases. The CDR3 is made up of 14 amino acids. The germline CDR1 and CDR2 sequences are MGHDK and SYGVNS. The CDR3 DNA reads as TGTGCCAGCAGTGACCACGTAAAGGAGACTGAAGCTTTCTTT. Residues: CASSDHVKETEAFF.

This chain uses TRBV6-5 with TRBJ2-5; 7 bases fit TRBD1. CDR1 is MNHEY and CDR2 is SVGAGI in the germline V gene. Germline trimming cut 4 bases from V and 5 bases from J; bases unmatched to any gene: 4. The CDR3 totals 13 residues. The CDR3 nucleotides are TGTGCCAGCAGTTCGACAGGGTCTGAGACCCAGTACTTC. Its translation: CASSSTGSETQYF.

V and J are TRBV29-1 and TRBJ1-2; D is unresolved. The CDR3 loop spans 12 amino acids. Germline V gives CDR1 SQVTM, CDR2 ANQGSEA. V was clipped by 4 bases and J by 6 bases, with 12 bases between them. The DNA of the CDR3 is TGCAGCGTTGGTCGGGGTTTCAATGGCTACACCTTC. Residues: CSVGRGFNGYTF.

The V call is TRBV3-1 (or the pseudogene TRBV3-2), the J call TRBJ2-5, with D possibly being TRBD2 (5 bases). The CDR3 runs to 15 residues. Germline V gene lookup returns CDR1 LGHDT and CDR2 YNNKEL (reference sequence). Between the trimmed V and J ends, which lost 2 bases and 4 bases, there was a span of 14 bases. This CDR3 reads CASSQLRGMGETQYF. The CDR3 nucleotides are TGTGCCAGCAGCCAATTAAGAGGGATGGGAGAGACCCAGTACTTC.

The chain links TRBV2 to TRBJ2-1; the match to TRBD2 covers 8 bases. V lost 6 bases and J lost 6; bases outside the gene matches: 13. Germline V gene data show CDR1 as SNHLY and CDR2 as FYNNEI. The CDR3 is 16 amino acids. The CDR3 is CASSSRELREGNEQFF. CDR3 bases: TGTGCCAGCAGCTCTCGGGAATTACGGGAGGGCAATGAGCAGTTCTTC.

The chain employs TRBV5-1 and TRBJ2-6; D uncertain. The CDR3 covers 15 residues. Trimming pared 0 bases from V and 2 bases from J, leaving 6 bases between. The germline gives CDR1 SGHRS, CDR2 YFSETQ. DNA of the CDR3: TGCGCCAGCAGCTTGGGGCCCACTGGGGCCAACGTCCTGACTTTC. Protein: CASSLGPTGANVLTF.

J is TRBJ2-7 and V is TRBV6-5; the D gene is possibly TRBD1 (6 bases). Germline assignment: CDR1 MNHEY and CDR2 SVGAGI. V was shortened by 9 bases and J by 3 bases, with 15 bases between the two germline ends. This CDR3 region has 13 residues. The CDR3 loop is CASRTERGYEQYF. CDR3 nucleotide sequence: TGTGCCAGTCGGACAGAAAGGGGCTACGAGCAGTACTTC.

The gene calls are TRBV6-4 and TRBJ1-4; TRBD1 matches 7 bases. The germline V gene encodes CDR1 MRHNA and CDR2 SNTAGT. This CDR3 contains 15 residues. The V and J ends lost 6 bases and 3 bases, in that order; junction bases with no gene match: 7. DNA of the CDR3: TGTGCCAGCAGCTACCGGGACAGACCTAATGAAAAACTGTTTTTT. As protein: CASSYRDRPNEKLFF.

V gene TRBV5-6 combines with J gene TRBJ2-7; 7 bases agree with TRBD1. This CDR3 region has 15 residues. Germline lookup yields CDR1 SGHDT and CDR2 YYEEEE. J was trimmed by 0 bases and V by 4 bases; bases with no gene match: 7. CDR3 DNA: TGTGCCAGCAGCGGCGGACAGGCCAACTCCTACGAGCAGTACTTC. This sequence encodes CASSGGQANSYEQYF.

This chain links TRBV2 with TRBJ1-1; possible D gene TRBD1, 6 bases. Germline loops: CDR1 SNHLY, CDR2 FYNNEI. The CDR3 runs 14 residues. Trimming stripped 4 bases from V and 6 bases from J, with 15 bases between. CDR3: CASSVTGFIAEAFF. The DNA of the CDR3 is TGTGCCAGCAGTGTCACAGGGTTTATTGCTGAAGCTTTCTTT.

The chain combines TRBV19 with TRBJ1-2; D not resolved. The CDR3 spans 10 residues. Germline V gene data show CDR1 as LNHDA and CDR2 as SQIVND (reference sequence). The V end lost 4 bases, the J end lost 9 bases, and 6 bases lay between the germline ends. As DNA, the CDR3 is TGTGCCAGTAGTAGAGACAGCTACACCTTC. It codes for CASSRDSYTF.

Worth noting for this clone: This CDR3 is also generated by other DNA sequences in the sample. V gene TRBV19 combines with J gene TRBJ2-1; 8 bases line up with TRBD2. Germline trimming cut 6 bases from V and 0 bases from J; bases unmatched to any gene: 4. Germline V CDR1 and CDR2: LNHDA, SQIVND (reference sequence). This CDR3 is built from 15 residues. CDR3 in amino acids: CASSPSGSSYNEQFF. CDR3 nucleotide sequence: TGTGCCAGTAGCCCTAGCGGGTCCTCCTACAATGAGCAGTTCTTC.

This chain links TRBV18 with TRBJ2-1, with 8 bases matching TRBD1. CDR3 length: 17 amino acids. V trimming: 4 bases; J trimming: 3 bases; junction bases outside the gene matches: 11. CDR1 and CDR2 from the germline V gene are KGHSH and LQKENI. In nucleotides, the CDR3 is TGTGCCAGCTCACGACCGACAGGGGACCCCATCTACAATGAGCAGTTCTTC. Its protein is CASSRPTGDPIYNEQFF.

This chain uses TRBV5-1 with TRBJ2-1; 8 bases map to TRBD1. V was pared by 3 bases and J by 8 bases, with 10 bases of the junction left unmatched. From germline, CDR1 is SGHRS and CDR2 YFSETQ. There are 15 residues in the CDR3. CDR3 in amino acids: CASSSGWTGNDEQFF. In DNA, the CDR3 is TGCGCCAGCAGCTCGGGCTGGACAGGGAACGATGAGCAGTTCTTC.

The chain's CDR3 is CASSQARGQGAERPYNEQFF. The CDR3 nucleotides are TGTGCCAGCAGCCAAGCACGCGGACAGGGGGCGGAACGACCCTACAATGAGCAGTTCTTC. V gene TRBV3-1 (or the pseudogene TRBV3-2) combines with J gene TRBJ2-1, with 11 bases lining up with TRBD1. Germline assignment: CDR1 LGHDT and CDR2 YNNKEL (reference sequence). The trim removed 1 base at V and 2 bases at J, leaving 13 bases unmatched. The CDR3 is 20 residues long.

The V and J genes are TRBV25-1 and TRBJ1-4; TRBD1 is a possible D gene (6 bases). V gave up 3 bases and J gave up 3 bases, with 8 bases separating them. Looked up from germline, CDR1 is MGHDK and CDR2 is SYGVNS. The CDR3 consists of 14 residues. The CDR3, as DNA: TGTGCCAGCAGTGACAGGGGAGCTAATGAAAAACTGTTTTTT. Translating gives CASSDRGANEKLFF.

The rearrangement uses TRBV28 and TRBJ2-2, with D perhaps matching TRBD1 (6 bases). Germline V CDR1 and CDR2: MDHEN, SYDVKM. This CDR3 is 12 amino acids long. V was pared by 6 bases and J by 8 bases, with 10 bases between. CDR3 loop: CASRQGSGELFF. The CDR3 bases are TGTGCCAGCAGACAGGGTTCAGGGGAGCTGTTTTTT.

This clone appeared a few times. The genes are TRBV12-5 and TRBJ2-7; possibly TRBD2 for D (6 bases). The CDR3 sequence is 12 residues long. The germline gives CDR1 LGHNT, CDR2 FRNRAP. V lost 8 bases to trimming and J lost 2 bases, with 10 bases between them. The CDR3 nucleotides read TGTGCTAGTCAGGAGGGGCCCTACGAGCAGTACTTC. Protein sequence: CASQEGPYEQYF.

This chain joins TRBV5-4 and TRBJ1-3, with D tentatively TRBD1 (5 bases). Germline values: CDR1 SGHNT, CDR2 YYREEE (reference sequence). V shed 1 base and J shed 8 bases, with 10 bases lying between them. This CDR3 region has 13 residues. CDR3 in amino acids: CASSLTGVDTIYF. The CDR3 DNA sequence: TGTGCCAGCAGCTTGACGGGGGTGGACACCATATATTTT.

The V gene is TRBV18, the J gene TRBJ2-2; D remains unclear. CDR1 and CDR2 from the germline V gene are KGHSH and LQKENI. V lost 2 bases, J lost 1 base, and 5 bases lay in between. The CDR3 runs to 14 residues. The CDR3 spells CASSPGLNTGELFF. The CDR3 DNA reads TGTGCCAGCTCACCAGGGCTGAACACCGGGGAGCTGTTTTTT. Complete variable domain (other parts from reference TRBV18 and TRBJ2-2): NAGVMQNPRHLVRRRGQEARLRCSPMKGHSHVYWYRQLPEEGLKFMVYLQKENIIDESGMPKERFSAEFPKEGPSILRIQQVVRGDSAAYFCASSPGLNTGELFFGEGSRLTVL.

This clone was observed a handful of times. The chain recombines TRBV27 with TRBJ2-1; 12 bases are shared with TRBD2. Germline V CDR1 and CDR2: MNHEY, SMNVEV (reference sequence). CDR3 length equals 16 residues. V trimming: 4 bases; J trimming: 5 bases; junction bases outside the gene matches: 6. The CDR3 DNA follows: TGTGCCAGCAGTTCATCTAGCGGGAGGGCCAACAATGAGCAGTTCTTC. It encodes CASSSSSGRANNEQFF.

This clone was seen just once. V gene TRBV7-2 combines with J gene TRBJ2-5; 8 bases are shared with TRBD2. This CDR3 region has 13 residues. After removal of 4 bases from V and 4 bases from J, the junction contained 2 bases not matched to a gene. Germline CDR1 reads SGHTA; CDR2 reads FQGNSA. The CDR3: CASSSAGGETQYF. Here the CDR3 DNA reads TGTGCCAGCAGCTCGGCGGGAGGAGAGACCCAGTACTTC.

The chain employs TRBV7-9 and TRBJ2-7; 7 bases fit TRBD1. V lost 5 bases, J lost 2 bases, and 9 bases stayed unmatched. The CDR3 spans 15 residues. The V gene's germline CDR1 is SEHNR and CDR2 FQNEAQ (reference sequence). CDR3 DNA sequence: TGTGCCAGCAGCCCCCGACAGGGTCGAACCTACGAGCAGTACTTC. It yields the protein CASSPRQGRTYEQYF. Filled out from reference TRBV7-9 and TRBJ2-7, the complete variable domain reads DTGVSQNPRHKITKRGQNVTFRCDPISEHNRLYWYRQTLGQGPEFLTYFQNEAQLEKSRLLSDRFSAERPKGSFSTLEIQRTEQGDSAMYLCASSPRQGRTYEQYFGPGTRLTVT.